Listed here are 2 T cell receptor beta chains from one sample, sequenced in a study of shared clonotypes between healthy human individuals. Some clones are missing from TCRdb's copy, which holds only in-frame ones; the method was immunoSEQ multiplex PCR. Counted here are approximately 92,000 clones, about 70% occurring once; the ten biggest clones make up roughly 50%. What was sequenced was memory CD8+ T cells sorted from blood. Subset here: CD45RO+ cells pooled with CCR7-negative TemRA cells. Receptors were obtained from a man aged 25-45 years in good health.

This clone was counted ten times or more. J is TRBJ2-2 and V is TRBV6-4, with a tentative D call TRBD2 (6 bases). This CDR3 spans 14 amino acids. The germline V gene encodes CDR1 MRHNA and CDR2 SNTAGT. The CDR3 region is CAAGSGSGTGELFF. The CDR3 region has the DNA TGTGCAGCAGGGTCCGGGAGTGGGACCGGGGAGCTGTTTTTT.

Here the CDR3 DNA reads TGTGCCAGCAGTTCCCCTAGCGGATCTAGCACAGATACGCAGTATTTT. Translation gives CASSSPSGSSTDTQYF. This chain links TRBV13 with TRBJ2-3; 7 nucleotides agree with TRBD2. CDR1 PRHDT and CDR2 FYEKMQ come from the germline V gene (reference sequence). V dropped 6 bases and J dropped 0; count of bases not matched to a gene: 9. This CDR3 comprises 16 residues.